This TCR beta chain was observed in a study of regulatory and conventional T cells in RAG deficiency. Study-level points and caveats: Omenn CD25-high CD127-low cells may be activated cells, not true Tregs. Shannon entropy fell and Simpson indices rose in RAG-deficient patients.

The method was immunoSEQ multiplex PCR; TCRdb's version includes in-frame clones alone and lacks a portion of them. The sample lists about 30,000 clones; approximately 96% were seen once. CDR1 is SQVTM, CDR2 ANQGSEA, per germline. This CDR3 contains 14 residues. V shed 7 bases, J shed 4 bases, and the junction held 10 bases outside the gene matches. Comments on this clone: Its antigen is still unknown.

Genomic DNA came from blood conventional CD4+ T cells gated CD25-low CD127-high. The sample was also reused in another study, on regulatory T cells. As that study records: The primer mix had 52 TRBV and 13 TRBJ primers. Skewed V and J usage and few unique V-J pairs marked patient repertoires, most in Tregs.

The receptor was isolated from a human donor in good health. The genes are TRBV29-1 and TRBJ1-1; 9 bases are shared with TRBD1. The source material was CD25- CD4+ T cells sorted from blood. The CDR3 nucleotides read TGCAGCGGAAAACAGGGGGCGCTCGGCACTGAAGCTTTCTTT. Amino acids: CSGKQGALGTEAFF. Combining the CDR3 with reference TRBV29-1 and TRBJ1-1 gives the whole variable domain SAVISQKPSRDICQRGTSLTIQCQVDSQVTMMFWYRQQPGQSLTLIATANQGSEATYESGFVIDKFPISRPNLTFSTLTVSNMSPEDSSIYLCSGKQGALGTEAFFGQGTRLTVV.